A single sample is the source of the 21 T cell receptor beta chains below, sequenced in a study of Graves' ophthalmopathy and Graves' hyperthyroidism. RNA transcripts yielded amplified TCR beta CDR3 regions. RT-PCR was first run with HTBI primers, then multiplex PCR in a second round. TCRdb redid the calling of the multiplex PCR reads with MiXCR, one entry per CDR3 protein. This table holds a few hundred thousand distinct CDR3 sequences, about two fifths found once. The sample taken for sequencing was peripheral blood or thyroid tissue (not recorded which). These receptors originate from an adult man with Graves' hyperthyroidism.

This clonotype occurred a few times. The chain uses TRBV5-8 and TRBJ2-7, with D unclear. CDR3 length equals 14 residues. Between the trimmed V and J ends, which lost 5 bases and 0 bases, there was a span of 12 bases. Germline-derived CDR1 and CDR2 are SGHTS and YDEGEE. In DNA, the CDR3 is TGTGCCAGCAGTTACGGGTTCAGCTCCTACGAGCAGTACTTC. This translates into CASSYGFSSYEQYF.

The genes are TRBV19 and TRBJ2-3; D is perhaps TRBD1 (6 bases). V was clipped by 4 bases and J by 0 bases, with 14 bases between them. CDR1 is LNHDA, CDR2 SQIVND, per germline (reference sequence). This CDR3 has 16 residues. CDR3 DNA sequence: TGTGCCAGTAGTACCTCGTCAGGGGCAAGCACAGATACGCAGTATTTT. It encodes CASSTSSGASTDTQYF.

V usage is TRBV7-9 and J usage is TRBJ1-2, with a possible D match to TRBD1 (5 bases). Trimming took off 3 bases at V and 4 bases at J, with 18 bases between the two ends. CDR3 length: 16 amino acids. Germline V gene lookup returns CDR1 SEHNR and CDR2 FQNEAQ (reference sequence). CDR3 DNA sequence: TGTGCCAGCAGCTTGGAGTGGGACTTCAGCCCCTATGGCTACACCTTC. It yields the protein CASSLEWDFSPYGYTF.

Details on this clonotype: Possible read error: a much larger clone is one base away. The chain links TRBV10-3 to TRBJ1-1; 7 bases align to TRBD1. The CDR3 extends over 16 amino acids. Looked up from germline, CDR1 is ENHRY and CDR2 is SYGVKD. CDR3 bases: TGTGCCAGCAGTTACGGCCAGGACAGGCTGAACGCTGAAGCTTTCTTT. It encodes CASSYGQDRLNAEAFF.

This clonotype appeared many times. The rearrangement joins TRBV5-1 to TRBJ2-7; tentatively, D is TRBD2 (6 bases). CDR3 length: 14 amino acids. The V gene's germline CDR1 is SGHRS and CDR2 YFSETQ. The V gene lost 0 bases and the J gene lost 0 bases, with 7 bases spanning the gap. CDR3 amino acids: CASSLATSSYEQYF. CDR3 sequence (DNA): TGCGCCAGCAGCTTGGCGACTAGCTCCTACGAGCAGTACTTC.

In this sample, this clonotype turned up a few times. V is TRBV9 and J is TRBJ2-5; 14 bases agree with TRBD2. The CDR3 is made up of 19 amino acids. CDR1 SGDLS and CDR2 YYNGEE come from the germline V gene. V lost 4 bases to trimming and J lost 5 bases; unmatched junction nucleotides: 16. The CDR3 loop reads CASSPRGGGLAGAMETQYF. CDR3 coding DNA: TGTGCCAGCAGCCCCCGAGGCGGGGGACTAGCGGGAGCTATGGAGACCCAGTACTTC.

Comment on this clonotype: Given a much more abundant clone one base away, this may be a read error. A read error is likely, as this CDR3 ends without the conserved phenylalanine or tryptophan. J is TRBJ1-2 and V is TRBV12-3 or TRBV12-4; 8 positions match TRBD1. Losses at the gene ends were 6 bases for V and 0 bases for J; bases not matched to a gene: 6. CDR3 length: 15 amino acids. DNA for the CDR3: TGTGCCAGCAGGGCAACAGGGGGGTCTAACTATGGCTACACCTCC. This encodes CASRATGGSNYGYTS.

This clonotype has a count of ten or more. The chain carries TRBV10-1 and TRBJ1-6, with D perhaps TRBD1 (5 bases). The CDR3 is made up of 16 amino acids. Trimming cost V 6 bases and J 2 bases, with 14 bases left between them. Germline CDR1 WNHNN, CDR2 SYGVQD (reference sequence). CDR3 nucleotides: TGCGCCAGCAGGAGGGACGGGGGTACCTATAATTCACCCCTCCACTTT. Its translation: CASRRDGGTYNSPLHF.

The J gene is TRBJ1-2, the V gene TRBV7-2; unclear D gene. The CDR3 length is 12 residues. The V end lost 7 bases, the J end lost 8 bases, and 14 bases lay between the germline ends. CDR1 is SGHTA, CDR2 FQGNSA, per germline. The CDR3 DNA is TGTGCCAGCACCCCAGGTTGGCTCGGCTACACCTTC. Amino acids: CASTPGWLGYTF.

This rearrangement joins TRBV7-3 to TRBJ2-2; D remains ambiguous. The CDR3 contains 14 residues. V dropped 5 bases and J dropped 1 base, with 8 bases sitting between them. Germline CDR1 is SGHTA and CDR2 is FQGTGA. Written as DNA, the CDR3 is TGTGCCAGCAGCCAAGTCGGGAACACCGGGGAGCTGTTTTTT. It translates to CASSQVGNTGELFF.

The CDR3 here is CASSLGTSGAFF. CDR3 coding DNA: TGTGCCAGCAGCCTTGGGACTAGCGGGGCGTTTTTT. V and J are TRBV7-2 and TRBJ2-2, with 13 bases that match TRBD2. The CDR3 length is 12 residues. The junction had 4 bases not matched to a gene; V was cut back by 5 bases and J by 16 bases. CDR1 and CDR2 from the germline V gene are SGHTA and FQGNSA.

This clonotype was seen at least ten times. CDR3 coding DNA: TGTGCCAGCAGTCACTCGGGAGGCCGCTTAGAGCAGTACTTC. Protein: CASSHSGGRLEQYF. The chain links TRBV7-9 to TRBJ2-7, with 7 bases lining up with TRBD2. The CDR3 sequence is 14 residues long. V lost 6 bases and J lost 7; bases outside the gene matches: 12. Germline V gene lookup returns CDR1 SEHNR and CDR2 FQNEAQ (reference sequence).

This clonotype was observed a few times. V usage is TRBV6-5 and J usage is TRBJ2-2, with D tentatively TRBD1 (6 bases). Looked up from germline, CDR1 is MNHEY and CDR2 is SVGAGI. The V and J ends lost 2 bases and 2 bases respectively, with 15 bases between them. The CDR3 is 17 amino acids. The CDR3 is CASSYTQGTFNTGELFF. The DNA of the CDR3 is TGTGCCAGCAGTTACACCCAAGGGACATTCAACACCGGGGAGCTGTTTTTT.

This sequence joins TRBV24-1 and TRBJ2-1; D gene unclear. With 5 bases removed from V and 9 bases from J, the gap between germline ends came to 7 bases. CDR1 is KGHDR, CDR2 SFDVKD, per germline. This CDR3 contains 11 residues. The CDR3 spells CATSGPTEQFF. In nucleotides, the CDR3 is TGTGCCACCAGTGGTCCTACTGAGCAGTTCTTC.

The V gene is TRBV9, the J gene TRBJ2-7; TRBD1 or TRBD2 may be the D gene (5 bases each). The end of the DNA is better explained by TRBJ2-1, so the J call may be wrong. Germline-derived CDR1 and CDR2 are SGDLS and YYNGEE. This CDR3 has 15 amino acids. In nucleotides, the CDR3 is TGTGCCAGCAGCGTAGCACGGGGCCCAGGGAATGAGCAGTTCTTC. This gives the protein CASSVARGPGNEQFF.

The chain uses TRBV3-1 and TRBJ2-7, with TRBD2 matching 14 bases. Unmatched junction bases numbered 4, after V lost 3 bases and J lost 6 bases. The germline CDR1 and CDR2 sequences are LGHDT and YNNKEL (reference sequence). The CDR3 is 15 residues long. CDR3 in DNA: TGTGCCAGCAGCCAGGGACTAGCGGGAGCCATCGAGCAGTACTTC. Translation: CASSQGLAGAIEQYF.

The rearrangement links TRBV7-9 to TRBJ2-5; either TRBD1 or TRBD2 may supply D (6 bases each). The V end lost 5 bases, the J end lost 5 bases, and 18 bases lay between the germline ends. CDR1 is SEHNR, CDR2 FQNEAQ, per germline (reference sequence). This CDR3 has 15 residues. The CDR3, as DNA: TGTGCCAGCAGCCGAGCGGCTGGGGGGCGCGAGACCCAGTACTTC. This gives the protein CASSRAAGGRETQYF.

The chain links TRBV25-1 to TRBJ2-5, with D possibly matching TRBD2 (5 bases). The V gene's germline CDR1 is MGHDK and CDR2 SYGVNS. This CDR3 spans 13 amino acids. V was trimmed by 1 base and J by 5 bases, leaving 8 bases between them. CDR3 bases: TGTGCCAGCAGTGAATGGACTCGGGAGACCCAGTACTTC. Its protein is CASSEWTRETQYF.

The genes are TRBV10-2 and TRBJ1-2, with TRBD1 matching 10 bases. This CDR3 region has 16 residues. CDR1 and CDR2 (germline): WSHSY, SAAADI. V shed 7 bases, J shed 1 base, and the junction held 9 bases outside the gene matches. CDR3 DNA sequence: TGCGCCAGCAAGACAGGGGGCGGACACTTTAACTATGGCTACACCTTC. It translates to CASKTGGGHFNYGYTF.

Ten or more counts support this clonotype. V and J are TRBV7-8 and TRBJ1-1, with D uncertain. V was shortened by 1 base and J by 2 bases, with 17 bases between the two germline ends. The CDR3 is made up of 17 amino acids. The germline gives CDR1 SGHVS, CDR2 FQNEAQ. CDR3 DNA: TGTGCCAGCAGCTTAGAATCACAGTTTTATTCCAACACTGAAGCTTTCTTT. Translating it yields CASSLESQFYSNTEAFF.

This clonotype was observed many times. V usage is TRBV7-2 and J usage is TRBJ2-5; the D gene is possibly TRBD1 (5 bases). The CDR3 runs 14 residues. Germline CDR1 and CDR2: SGHTA and FQGNSA. Trimming stripped 1 base from V and 1 base from J, with 7 bases between. Here the CDR3 reads CASSLGQSQETQYF. CDR3 nucleotides: TGTGCCAGCAGCTTAGGACAGAGCCAAGAGACCCAGTACTTC.